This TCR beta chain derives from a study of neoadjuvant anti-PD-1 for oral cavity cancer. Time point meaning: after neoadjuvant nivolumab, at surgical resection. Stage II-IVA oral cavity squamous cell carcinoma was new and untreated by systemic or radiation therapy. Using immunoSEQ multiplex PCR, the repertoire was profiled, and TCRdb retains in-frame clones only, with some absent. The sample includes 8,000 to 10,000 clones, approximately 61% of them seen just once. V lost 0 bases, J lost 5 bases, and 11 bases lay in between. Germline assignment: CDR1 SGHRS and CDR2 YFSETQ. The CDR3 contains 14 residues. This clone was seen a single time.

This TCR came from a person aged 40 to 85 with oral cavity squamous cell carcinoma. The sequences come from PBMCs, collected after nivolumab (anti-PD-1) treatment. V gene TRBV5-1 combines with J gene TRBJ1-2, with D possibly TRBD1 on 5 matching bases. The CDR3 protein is CASSLGQLFYGYTF. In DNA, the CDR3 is TGCGCCAGCAGCTTGGGACAGCTATTTTATGGCTACACCTTC.